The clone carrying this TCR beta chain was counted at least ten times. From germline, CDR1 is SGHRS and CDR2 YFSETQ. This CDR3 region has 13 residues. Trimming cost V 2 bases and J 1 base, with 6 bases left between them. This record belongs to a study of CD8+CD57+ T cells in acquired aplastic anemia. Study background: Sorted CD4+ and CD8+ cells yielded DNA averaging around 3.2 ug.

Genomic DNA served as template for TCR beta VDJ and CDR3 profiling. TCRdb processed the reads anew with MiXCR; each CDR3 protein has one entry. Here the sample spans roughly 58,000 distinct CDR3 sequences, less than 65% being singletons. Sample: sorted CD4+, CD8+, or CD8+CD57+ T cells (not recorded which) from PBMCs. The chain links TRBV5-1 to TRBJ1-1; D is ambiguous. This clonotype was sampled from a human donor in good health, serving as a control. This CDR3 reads CASSFGENTEAFF. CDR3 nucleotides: TGCGCCAGCAGCTTCGGAGAGAACACTGAAGCTTTCTTT.